The source of this TCR beta chain is a study of T cells in Graves' hyperthyroidism and ophthalmopathy. Study-level points and caveats: Ophthalmopathy got predicted by the model a median about 6.7 months before its onset.

RNA transcripts gave rise to amplified TCR beta CDR3 regions. The primer set for the first-round RT-PCR of the TCR CDR3 was HTBI. A single record per CDR3 protein comes from TCRdb applying MiXCR to the multiplex PCR reads. The sample carries about 600,000 distinct CDR3 sequences, 16% recorded once. The CDR3 runs 15 residues. V was shortened by 0 bases and J by 7 bases, with 11 bases between the two germline ends. Looked up from germline, CDR1 is SGHNT and CDR2 is YYREEE (reference sequence). Note on this clonotype: No antigen is known for it.

The study excluded patients with uncontrolled infection, other autoimmune disease, pregnancy or lactation. The authors obtained PBMCs from more than 8 ml of fresh peripheral blood. This chain connects TRBV5-4 to TRBJ1-6; D unresolved. The sequence came from a woman aged 40-49 years with Graves' ophthalmopathy. Material: blood. In DNA form, the CDR3 reads TGTGCCAGCAGCTTGGGGACTACGGTGAATTCACCCCTCCACTTT. Protein sequence: CASSLGTTVNSPLHF.